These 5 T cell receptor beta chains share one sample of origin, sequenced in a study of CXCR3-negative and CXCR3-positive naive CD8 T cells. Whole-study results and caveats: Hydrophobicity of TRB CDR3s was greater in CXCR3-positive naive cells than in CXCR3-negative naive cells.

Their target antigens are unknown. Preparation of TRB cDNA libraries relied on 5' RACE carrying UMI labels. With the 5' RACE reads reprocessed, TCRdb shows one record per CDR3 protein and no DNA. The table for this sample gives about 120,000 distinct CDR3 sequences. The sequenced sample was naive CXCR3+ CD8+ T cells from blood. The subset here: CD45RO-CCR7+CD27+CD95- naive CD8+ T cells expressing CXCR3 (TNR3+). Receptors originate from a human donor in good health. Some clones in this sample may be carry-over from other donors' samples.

The CDR3 is CASSLDWRGGRLAHEQYF. The chain uses TRBV11-2 and TRBJ2-7; the D gene TCRdb calls, TRBD2, cannot be checked with no DNA. Germline V gene lookup returns CDR1 SGHAT and CDR2 FQNNGV. The CDR3 covers 18 residues.

The CDR3 loop reads CATSGDRSSTDTQYF. This chain uses TRBV15 with TRBJ2-3; lacking DNA, the TRBD1 call made by TCRdb goes unchecked. The CDR3 consists of 15 residues. Germline CDR1 and CDR2: LNHNV and YYDKDF (reference sequence).

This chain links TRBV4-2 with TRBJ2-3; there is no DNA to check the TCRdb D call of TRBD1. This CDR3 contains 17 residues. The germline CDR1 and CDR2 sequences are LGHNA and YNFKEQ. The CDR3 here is CASSQLLSRGAADTQYF.

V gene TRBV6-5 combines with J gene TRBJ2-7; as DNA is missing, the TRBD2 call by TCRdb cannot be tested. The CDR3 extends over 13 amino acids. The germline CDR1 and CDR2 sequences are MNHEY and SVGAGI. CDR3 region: CASSLAGVHEQYF.

CDR3: CASSRRGEQETQYF. The chain carries TRBV7-9 and TRBJ2-5; TCRdb reports TRBD2, a call that lacks DNA to check it against. Germline lookup yields CDR1 SEHNR and CDR2 FQNEAQ (reference sequence). This CDR3 region has 14 residues.